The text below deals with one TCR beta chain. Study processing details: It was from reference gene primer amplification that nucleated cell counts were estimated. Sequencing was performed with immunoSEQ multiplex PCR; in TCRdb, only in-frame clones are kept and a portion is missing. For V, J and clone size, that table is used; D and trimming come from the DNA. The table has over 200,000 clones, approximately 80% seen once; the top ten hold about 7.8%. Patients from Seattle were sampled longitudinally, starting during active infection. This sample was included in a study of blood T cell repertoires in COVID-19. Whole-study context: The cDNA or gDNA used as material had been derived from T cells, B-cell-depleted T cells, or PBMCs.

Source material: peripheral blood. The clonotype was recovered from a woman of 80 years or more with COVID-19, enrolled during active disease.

In DNA form, the CDR3 reads TGTGCCACCCTCACTAGCGGGGGGGCCCTGTACAATGAGCAGTTCTTC. Translating gives CATLTSGGALYNEQFF. The chain employs TRBV7-2 and TRBJ2-1, with 13 bases identical to TRBD2. CDR3 size: 16 residues. The junction had 10 bases not matched to a gene; V was cut back by 10 bases and J by 4 bases. CDR1 and CDR2 from the germline V gene are SGHTA and FQGNSA.